Listed below are T cell receptor beta chains from one sample, sequenced in a study of T cells in Graves' hyperthyroidism and ophthalmopathy. TCRdb passed the multiplex PCR reads through MiXCR, listing each CDR3 protein once. The sample contains 450,000 to 700,000 distinct CDR3 sequences, just over 45% of which appear only once. Sequencing was carried out using peripheral blood or thyroid tissue (not recorded which). The source is an adult woman with Graves' disease, either hyperthyroidism or ophthalmopathy (not recorded which). Each CDR3 is given with its conserved first and last residue. A D gene is named only where the DNA matches it firmly. Size tells how often a clone was seen (once, few, many) or the class of an expanded clone, and some rows leave it out.

V: TRBV7-2; size: -; D: TRBD2; J: TRBJ2-5; DNA: TGTGCCAGCAGCCCTAGCCCGGGGGGAATCGAGACCCAGTACTTC; CDR3: CASSPSPGGIETQYF
V: TRBV5-1; size: many; D: -; J: TRBJ1-2; DNA: TGCGCCAGCAGCTTGGCTTTTAACTATGGCTACACCTTC; CDR3: CASSLAFNYGYTF
V: TRBV5-5; size: many; D: -; J: TRBJ1-5; DNA: TGTGCCAGCAGCAAGGGTTATAGCAATCAGCCCCAGCATTTT; CDR3: CASSKGYSNQPQHF
V: TRBV10-3; size: once; D: -; J: TRBJ2-7; DNA: TGTGCCATCAGTGAAGAGATCCGCTCCTACGAGCAGTACTTC; CDR3: CAISEEIRSYEQYF
V: TRBV2; size: -; D: -; J: TRBJ1-4; DNA: TGTGCCAGCAGAGCCGGGAGGCAACTGTTTTTT; CDR3: CASRAGRQLFF
V: TRBV7-9; size: many; D: -; J: TRBJ2-7; DNA: TGTGCCAGCAGCTTTGGGGCAGACACCTACGAGCAGTACTTC; CDR3: CASSFGADTYEQYF
V: TRBV4-1; size: many; D: -; J: TRBJ2-7; DNA: TGCGCCAGCAGCCAAGCTGACGGTTACGAGCAGTACTTC; CDR3: CASSQADGYEQYF
V: TRBV11-3; size: -; D: -; J: TRBJ2-2; DNA: TGTGCCAGCAGCTTAGATAAGACAGGAACTGGTGACACCGGGGAGCTGTTTTTT; CDR3: CASSLDKTGTGDTGELFF
V: TRBV10-3; size: -; D: TRBD1; J: TRBJ1-5; DNA: TGTGCCATCAGTGGAGGGGGCGGATTTGGTCGGGATCAGCCCCAGCATTTT; CDR3: CAISGGGGFGRDQPQHF
V: TRBV7-2; size: -; D: -; J: TRBJ1-5; DNA: TGTGCCAGCAGCCCAGCAGAAACCAATCAGCCCCAGCATTTT; CDR3: CASSPAETNQPQHF
V: TRBV20-1; size: many; D: -; J: TRBJ2-2; DNA: TGCAGTGCCCTTCGGGGGGACACCGGAGAGCTGTTTTTT; CDR3: CSALRGDTGELFF
V: TRBV10-3; size: -; D: TRBD1; J: TRBJ2-5; DNA: TGTGCCATCAGTGGTATCGGGACCCGGGGACAGGAGACCCAGTACTTC; CDR3: CAISGIGTRGQETQYF
V: TRBV19; size: once; D: -; J: TRBJ1-2; DNA: TGTGCCAGTAATACCAGCCGCGAAGGCTACACCTTC; CDR3: CASNTSREGYTF
V: TRBV7-2; size: -; D: -; J: TRBJ1-6; DNA: TGTGCCAGCAGCTTAGTCGAGGTCTCTAATTCACCCCTCCACTTT; CDR3: CASSLVEVSNSPLHF
V: TRBV15; size: -; D: TRBD1; J: TRBJ1-1; DNA: TGTGCCACCAGGCCCGGGACAGGGAACACTGAAGCTTTCTTT; CDR3: CATRPGTGNTEAFF
V: TRBV7-3; size: few; D: -; J: TRBJ2-2; DNA: TGTGCTAGAGAACCAGGGGTCGGGAACACCGGGGAGCTGTTTTTT; CDR3: CAREPGVGNTGELFF
V: TRBV24-1; size: many; D: -; J: TRBJ1-1; DNA: TGTGCCCCCATCGGCGAGAACACTGAAGCTTTCTTT; CDR3: CAPIGENTEAFF
V: TRBV7-9; size: -; D: -; J: TRBJ2-7; DNA: TGTGCCAGCAGGGGGCTTTCCTACGAGCAGTACTTC; CDR3: CASRGLSYEQYF
V: TRBV7-9; size: many; D: -; J: TRBJ2-2; DNA: TGTGCCAGCAGCCACCAACGGGGCCGTTTGGCGGAGCTGTTTTTT; CDR3: CASSHQRGRLAELFF
V: TRBV2; size: many; D: TRBD1; J: TRBJ1-5; DNA: TGTGCCAGCCGTGACAGGGCATTAGGTCAGCCCCAGCATTTT; CDR3: CASRDRALGQPQHF
V: TRBV29-1; size: few; D: -; J: TRBJ1-4; DNA: TGCAGCGTTGTCGGAGCAACTAATGAAAAACTGTTTTTT; CDR3: CSVVGATNEKLFF
V: TRBV6-4; size: many; D: -; J: TRBJ1-5; DNA: TGTGCCAGCAGTGATAGAAACGAGGAATTGGCGCATCAGCCCCAGCATTTT; CDR3: CASSDRNEELAHQPQHF